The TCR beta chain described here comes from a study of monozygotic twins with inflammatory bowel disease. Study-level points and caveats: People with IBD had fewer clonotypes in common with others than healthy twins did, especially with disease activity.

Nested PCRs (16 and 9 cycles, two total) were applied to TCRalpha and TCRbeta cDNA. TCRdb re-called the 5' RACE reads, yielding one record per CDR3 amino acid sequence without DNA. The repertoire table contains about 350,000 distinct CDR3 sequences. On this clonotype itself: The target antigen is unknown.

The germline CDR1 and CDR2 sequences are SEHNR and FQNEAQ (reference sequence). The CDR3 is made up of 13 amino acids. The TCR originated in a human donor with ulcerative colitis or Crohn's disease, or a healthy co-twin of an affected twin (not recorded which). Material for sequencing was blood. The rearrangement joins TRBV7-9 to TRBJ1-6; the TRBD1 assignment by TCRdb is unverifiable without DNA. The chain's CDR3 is CASRSDRVSPLHF.